The 29 T cell receptor beta chains below all came from one sample that was sequenced in a study of blood T cell repertoires in COVID-19. Using immunoSEQ multiplex PCR, the repertoire was profiled, and TCRdb retains in-frame clones only, with some absent. The sample shows roughly 100,000 clones, about four fifths of them seen only once. The sample was peripheral blood. These receptors were obtained from a woman over 75 with active or convalescent COVID-19.

The rearrangement joins TRBV27 to TRBJ2-3; D gene unclear. The germline gives CDR1 MNHEY, CDR2 SMNVEV (reference sequence). The CDR3 has 13 amino acids. V was clipped by 6 bases and J by 8 bases, with 15 bases between them. CDR3 sequence: CASRHQKAGTQYF. For the CDR3, the DNA is TGTGCCAGCAGACATCAGAAAGCAGGTACGCAGTATTTT.

The chain joins TRBV7-2 to TRBJ2-1, with D perhaps TRBD2 (6 bases). This CDR3 is 16 amino acids long. V was cut by 0 bases and J by 10 bases, with 19 bases left in between. CDR1 and CDR2 from the germline V gene are SGHTA and FQGNSA. The CDR3 here is CASSLAHGTRVGEQFF. The CDR3 nucleotides are TGTGCCAGCAGCTTAGCACACGGGACTCGCGTCGGGGAGCAGTTCTTC.

The rearrangement links TRBV6-5 to TRBJ2-1, with 8 bases that match TRBD2. This CDR3 region has 13 residues. V lost 8 bases to trimming and J lost 4 bases; unmatched junction nucleotides: 4. CDR1 is MNHEY and CDR2 is SVGAGI in the germline V gene. CDR3: CASRSGVYNEQFF. CDR3 in DNA: TGTGCCAGCCGTAGCGGGGTTTACAATGAGCAGTTCTTC.

The CDR3 loop reads CASSTPNELYNEQFF. The DNA for the CDR3 is TGTGCCAGCAGTACCCCTAATGAGTTATACAATGAGCAGTTCTTC. The genes are TRBV27 and TRBJ2-1; no clear D gene. Trimming shortened V by 5 bases and J by 4 bases, and 15 bases separated the two germline ends. The CDR3 runs 15 residues. Germline V gene data show CDR1 as MNHEY and CDR2 as SMNVEV (reference sequence).

The J gene is TRBJ1-2, the V gene TRBV29-1; weak D call: TRBD1 (5 bases). Germline-derived CDR1 and CDR2 are SQVTM and ANQGSEA. The CDR3 is made up of 15 amino acids. V was clipped by 2 bases and J by 4 bases, with 17 bases between them. CDR3 in amino acids: CSVENERGLSYGYTF. The CDR3 coding sequence is TGCAGCGTTGAAAACGAAAGGGGACTCAGCTATGGCTACACCTTC.

The chain combines TRBV5-1 with TRBJ1-2, with D possibly being TRBD1 (5 bases). With 7 bases removed from V and 3 bases from J, the gap between germline ends came to 16 bases. The CDR3 length is 14 residues. Germline CDR1 is SGHRS and CDR2 is YFSETQ. The CDR3 is CASSTSWGDYGYTF. The CDR3 DNA sequence: TGCGCCAGCTCCACTTCTTGGGGGGACTATGGCTACACCTTC.

The chain combines TRBV5-5 with TRBJ2-1; D not certain. The CDR3 runs 14 residues. The germline gives CDR1 SGHKS, CDR2 YYEKEE (reference sequence). Between the trimmed V and J ends, which lost 2 bases and 9 bases, there was a span of 15 bases. Here the CDR3 reads CASSFRGFPGEQFF. Written as DNA, the CDR3 is TGTGCCAGCAGCTTTAGAGGCTTTCCGGGTGAGCAGTTCTTC.

This clone has a handful of counts. The CDR3 region is CASSETSEYNEQFF. CDR3 coding DNA: TGCGCCAGCAGTGAAACTAGCGAGTACAATGAGCAGTTCTTC. The J gene is TRBJ2-1, the V gene TRBV5-1; 7 nucleotides align to TRBD2. The CDR3 contains 14 residues. V dropped 5 bases and J dropped 4; count of bases not matched to a gene: 6. The germline V gene encodes CDR1 SGHRS and CDR2 YFSETQ.

The chain links TRBV11-2 to TRBJ2-5; possibly TRBD1 for D (6 bases). The CDR3 consists of 13 residues. CDR1 and CDR2 (germline): SGHAT, FQNNGV. Trimming shortened V by 6 bases and J by 1 base, and 9 bases separated the two germline ends. CDR3 amino acids: CASSLQGQETQYF. The CDR3 DNA reads TGTGCCAGCAGTTTACAGGGCCAAGAGACCCAGTACTTC.

The count of this clone is one. The J gene is TRBJ2-1, the V gene TRBV6-2 or TRBV6-3; TRBD2 agrees at 7 bases. V lost 6 bases, J lost 7 bases, and 3 bases stayed unmatched. Germline CDR1 and CDR2: MNHEY and SVGEGT. This CDR3 has 12 residues. The CDR3 region is CASSRGVNEQFF. In DNA form, the CDR3 reads TGTGCCAGCAGCCGGGGGGTGAATGAGCAGTTCTTC.

CDR3 protein: CASSLNYLGGNTIYF. As DNA, the CDR3 is TGTGCCAGCAGCTTGAACTATCTAGGTGGAAACACCATATATTTT. V is TRBV5-6 and J is TRBJ1-3; no firm D call. V gave up 1 base and J gave up 3 bases, with 11 bases separating them. Per the germline V gene, CDR1 is SGHDT and CDR2 is YYEEEE. This CDR3 is 15 amino acids long.

The chain couples TRBV27 to TRBJ1-5, with D possibly being TRBD1 (5 bases). Trimming took 1 base from V and 2 from J, leaving 18 bases between them. Germline V lookup: CDR1 MNHEY, CDR2 SMNVEV (reference sequence). The CDR3 has 18 amino acids. The CDR3 reads CASSLFGHRFAGNQPQHF. As DNA, the CDR3 is TGTGCCAGCAGTTTATTCGGACATCGATTTGCTGGCAATCAGCCCCAGCATTTT.

The gene calls are TRBV6-1 and TRBJ1-5; TRBD1 agrees at 7 bases. The CDR3 loop spans 15 amino acids. The V and J ends lost 5 bases and 3 bases, in that order; junction bases with no gene match: 7. Germline V gives CDR1 MNHNS, CDR2 SASEGT. The CDR3 reads CASSSGQAHNQPQHF. The DNA for the CDR3 is TGTGCCAGCAGTTCCGGACAGGCCCACAATCAGCCCCAGCATTTT.

This chain uses TRBV28 with TRBJ1-2; 9 bases fit TRBD1. CDR3 length equals 17 residues. The V gene end was trimmed by 4 bases and the J gene end by 3 bases; junction bases not matched to a gene: 12. Germline values: CDR1 MDHEN, CDR2 SYDVKM. For the CDR3, the DNA is TGTGCCAGCAGTTATAGGGGAGGGACAGGGCAATACTATGGCTACACCTTC. Amino acids: CASSYRGGTGQYYGYTF.

V usage is TRBV5-1 and J usage is TRBJ2-1; 7 bases are a match to TRBD1. The CDR3 runs to 13 residues. Germline CDR1 is SGHRS and CDR2 is YFSETQ. J was trimmed by 12 bases and V by 4 bases; bases with no gene match: 10. CDR3 sequence reads: CASSTTGALGQFF. The CDR3 DNA is TGCGCCAGCAGCACCACAGGGGCCCTTGGGCAGTTCTTC.

This chain's CDR3 is CAISDTMSTQYF. DNA of the CDR3: TGTGCCATCAGTGATACCATGAGTACGCAGTATTTT. The V call is TRBV10-3, the J call TRBJ2-3; no clear D. This CDR3 spans 12 amino acids. With 3 bases removed from V and 8 bases from J, the gap between germline ends came to 9 bases. Germline V gene lookup returns CDR1 ENHRY and CDR2 SYGVKD.

CDR3: CASSLTLTSDEQFF. In DNA form, the CDR3 reads TGTGCCAGCAGCTTAACCCTAACCTCTGATGAGCAGTTCTTC. The rearrangement uses TRBV7-3 and TRBJ2-1; unclear D gene. CDR1 is SGHTA and CDR2 is FQGTGA in the germline V gene. V was clipped by 0 bases and J by 8 bases, with 11 bases between them. The CDR3 is 14 residues long.

This clone has only one observation. This chain connects TRBV4-1 to TRBJ2-2, with 10 nucleotides matching TRBD2. V lost 4 bases and J lost 7; bases outside the gene matches: 3. The CDR3 is 14 residues long. CDR1 MGHRA and CDR2 YSYEKL come from the germline V gene. The CDR3 DNA is TGCGCCAGCAGCCCTCGACTAGCGGGCGGGGAGCTGTTTTTT. Its protein is CASSPRLAGGELFF.

The chain uses TRBV19 and TRBJ1-2; possible D gene TRBD1, 5 bases. Germline CDR1 is LNHDA and CDR2 is SQIVND (reference sequence). The V gene lost 0 bases and the J gene lost 4 bases, with 12 bases spanning the gap. This CDR3 is built from 15 residues. CDR3 sequence: CASSIDHRQPYGYTF. CDR3 DNA: TGTGCCAGTAGTATAGATCATAGACAGCCCTATGGCTACACCTTC.

The chain recombines TRBV5-5 with TRBJ1-2; unclear D gene. The CDR3 runs 11 residues. V lost 2 bases, J lost 6 bases, and 5 bases lay in between. CDR1 and CDR2 from the germline V gene are SGHKS and YYEKEE (reference sequence). CDR3 bases: TGTGCCAGCAGCTTTACGGATGGCTACACCTTC. It yields the protein CASSFTDGYTF.

This clone was recorded a few times. V gene TRBV5-6 combines with J gene TRBJ2-3; 10 positions agree with TRBD1. The CDR3 loop spans 16 amino acids. The V and J ends lost 4 bases and 4 bases, in that order; junction bases with no gene match: 9. Germline V gene data show CDR1 as SGHDT and CDR2 as YYEEEE. Written as DNA, the CDR3 is TGTGCCAGCAGCCCAGACAGGGGGCGGCGGGCAGATACGCAGTATTTT. Residues: CASSPDRGRRADTQYF. Full variable domain (outside the CDR3, taken from reference TRBV5-6 and TRBJ2-3): DAGVTQSPTHLIKTRGQQVTLRCSPKSGHDTVSWYQQALGQGPQFIFQYYEEEERQRGNFPDRFSGHQFPNYSSELNVNALLLGDSALYLCASSPDRGRRADTQYFGPGTRLTVL.

In its sample, this clone was seen a few times. The gene calls are TRBV27 and TRBJ1-5; unclear D gene. The CDR3 consists of 15 residues. V lost 6 bases and J 0 bases, leaving 12 bases between the germline ends. From germline, CDR1 is MNHEY and CDR2 SMNVEV (reference sequence). The CDR3 coding sequence is TGTGCCAGCAGGGCGGGGATCCTTAGCAATCAGCCCCAGCATTTT. Its translation: CASRAGILSNQPQHF.

The V gene is TRBV15, the J gene TRBJ2-5, with a tentative D call TRBD2 (5 bases). This CDR3 is 13 amino acids long. The V gene lost 7 bases and the J gene lost 5 bases, with 14 bases spanning the gap. Germline lookup yields CDR1 LNHNV and CDR2 YYDKDF (reference sequence). CDR3 coding DNA: TGTGCCACCAAGATCGGGGTCGGGGAGACCCAGTACTTC. It is translated as CATKIGVGETQYF.

The rearrangement uses TRBV19 and TRBJ2-5; perhaps TRBD2 as D (5 bases). This CDR3 contains 14 residues. V was cut by 5 bases and J by 4 bases, with 14 bases left in between. Germline V CDR1 and CDR2: LNHDA, SQIVND (reference sequence). The CDR3 is CASSYNPEGETQYF. CDR3 DNA: TGTGCCAGTAGTTACAACCCCGAGGGAGAGACCCAGTACTTC.

The V gene is TRBV5-5, the J gene TRBJ1-4; D perhaps matches TRBD1 (5 bases). The CDR3 has 16 amino acids. Deletions cut 0 bases from V and 4 bases from J, with 13 bases between. Germline assignment: CDR1 SGHKS and CDR2 YYEKEE (reference sequence). CDR3 in amino acids: CASSLVGGLGNEKLFF. The CDR3 coding sequence is TGTGCCAGCAGCTTGGTGGGGGGATTAGGTAATGAAAAACTGTTTTTT.

The V call is TRBV2, the J call TRBJ2-6, with D perhaps matching TRBD2 (5 bases). The V gene lost 5 bases and the J gene lost 2 bases, with 10 bases spanning the gap. The CDR3 has 15 residues. Germline V gene data show CDR1 as SNHLY and CDR2 as FYNNEI. CDR3 in DNA: TGTGCCAGCAGTTTCGGGGAGACTGGGGCCAACGTCCTGACTTTC. Residues: CASSFGETGANVLTF.

The V and J genes are TRBV19 and TRBJ1-5; no reliable D call. This CDR3 comprises 12 residues. CDR1 and CDR2 from the germline V gene are LNHDA and SQIVND (reference sequence). V lost 6 bases, J lost 0 bases, and 3 bases lay in between. DNA of the CDR3: TGTGCCAGTAGGGCTAGCAATCAGCCCCAGCATTTT. Protein sequence: CASRASNQPQHF. Full variable domain (missing parts from reference TRBV19 and TRBJ1-5): DGGITQSPKYLFRKEGQNVTLSCEQNLNHDAMYWYRQDPGQGLRLIYYSQIVNDFQKGDIAEGYSVSREKKESFPLTVTSAQKNPTAFYLCASRASNQPQHFGDGTRLSIL.

The chain employs TRBV10-3 and TRBJ1-4; 9 positions agree with TRBD1. The CDR3 has 17 residues. The ends lost 6 bases at V and 0 bases at J; junction bases unmatched: 8. Germline V gives CDR1 ENHRY, CDR2 SYGVKD. The CDR3 loop is CAIREGQGTATNEKLFF. CDR3 nucleotides: TGTGCCATCAGGGAGGGACAGGGCACCGCAACTAATGAAAAACTGTTTTTT.

The chain has TRBV4-2 and TRBJ2-3; the match to TRBD2 covers 8 bases. The germline V gene encodes CDR1 LGHNA and CDR2 YNFKEQ. CDR3 length equals 16 residues. V trimming: 1 base; J trimming: 4 bases; junction bases outside the gene matches: 7. The CDR3 DNA reads as TGTGCCAGCAGCCAAGCCCTAGCGGGCTGGTCAGATACGCAGTATTTT. As protein: CASSQALAGWSDTQYF.